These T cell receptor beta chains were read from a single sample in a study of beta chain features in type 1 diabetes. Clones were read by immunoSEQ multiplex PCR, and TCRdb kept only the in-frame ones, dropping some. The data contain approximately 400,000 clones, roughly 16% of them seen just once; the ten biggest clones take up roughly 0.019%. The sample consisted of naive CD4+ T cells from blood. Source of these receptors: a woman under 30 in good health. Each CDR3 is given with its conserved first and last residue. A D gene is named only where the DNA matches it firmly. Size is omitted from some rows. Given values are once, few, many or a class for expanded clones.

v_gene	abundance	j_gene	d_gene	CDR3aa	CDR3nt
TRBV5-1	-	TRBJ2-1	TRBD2	CASSLGLAGGWNEQFF	TGCGCCAGCAGCCTGGGACTAGCGGGAGGTTGGAATGAGCAGTTCTTC
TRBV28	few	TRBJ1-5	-	CASREGRPNQPQHF	TGTGCCAGCAGGGAGGGACGGCCCAATCAGCCCCAGCATTTT
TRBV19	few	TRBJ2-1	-	CASSRGRLGAHNEQFF	TGTGCCAGTAGTAGAGGTCGACTGGGGGCCCACAATGAGCAGTTCTTC
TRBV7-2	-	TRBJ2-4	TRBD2	CASSLDLAGKRGTKNIQYF	TGTGCCAGCAGCTTAGACCTAGCGGGAAAGAGGGGGACCAAAAACATTCAGTACTTC
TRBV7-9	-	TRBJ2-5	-	CASSRSETQYF	TGTGCCAGCAGCCGGTCGGAGACCCAGTACTTC
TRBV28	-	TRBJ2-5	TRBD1	CASGDRIQETQYF	TGTGCCAGCGGGGACAGGATACAAGAGACCCAGTACTTC
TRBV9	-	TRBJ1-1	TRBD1	CASSVDRATEAFF	TGTGCCAGCAGCGTTGACAGGGCCACTGAAGCTTTCTTT
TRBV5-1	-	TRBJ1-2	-	CASSFTGPANYGYTF	TGCGCCAGCAGCTTCACAGGTCCAGCTAACTATGGCTACACCTTC
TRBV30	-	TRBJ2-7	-	CAWSFQGPPSYEQYF	TGTGCCTGGAGTTTCCAGGGCCCTCCCTCCTACGAGCAGTACTTC
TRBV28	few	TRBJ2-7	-	CASSFAGRGFYEQYF	TGTGCCAGCAGTTTCGCCGGCCGAGGATTTTACGAGCAGTACTTC
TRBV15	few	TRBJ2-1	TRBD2	CATSREPPASGRYNEQFF	TGTGCCACCAGCAGAGAGCCCCCCGCTAGCGGGAGATACAATGAGCAGTTCTTC
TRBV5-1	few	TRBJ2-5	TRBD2	CASSSGLAGARQETQYF	TGCGCCAGCAGCTCGGGACTAGCGGGAGCGAGACAAGAGACCCAGTACTTC
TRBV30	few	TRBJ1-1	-	CAWSTGHMNTEAFF	TGTGCCTGGAGTACGGGACATATGAACACTGAAGCTTTCTTT
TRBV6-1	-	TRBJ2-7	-	CASSPRGTHYEQYF	TGTGCCAGCAGTCCCCGGGGGACTCATTACGAGCAGTACTTC
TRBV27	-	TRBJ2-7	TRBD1	CASSRTGSYEQYF	TGTGCCAGCAGTCGGACAGGGTCCTACGAGCAGTACTTC
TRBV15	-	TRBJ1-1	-	CATSGKGGSTEAFF	TGTGCCACCAGCGGTAAAGGAGGTAGCACTGAAGCTTTCTTT
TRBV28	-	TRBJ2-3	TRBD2	CASKGGRNPDTQYF	TGTGCCAGCAAGGGCGGGAGGAACCCAGATACGCAGTATTTT
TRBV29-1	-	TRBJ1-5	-	CSVAGRNQPQHF	TGCAGCGTTGCAGGGCGCAATCAGCCCCAGCATTTT
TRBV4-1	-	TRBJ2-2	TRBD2	CASSQPTSGRGHGELFF	TGCGCCAGCAGCCAACCGACTAGCGGGAGGGGTCACGGGGAGCTGTTTTTT
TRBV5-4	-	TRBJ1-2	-	CASSVQGGVNYGYTF	TGTGCCAGCAGTGTACAGGGTGGGGTCAACTATGGCTACACCTTC
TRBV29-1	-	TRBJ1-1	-	CSVVGRMNTEAFF	TGCAGCGTTGTAGGCAGGATGAACACTGAAGCTTTCTTT
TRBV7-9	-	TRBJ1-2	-	CASSYRDYGYTF	TGTGCCAGCAGCTACAGGGACTATGGCTACACCTTC
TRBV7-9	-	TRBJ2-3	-	CASSFGEQTDTQYF	TGTGCCAGCAGCTTTGGTGAACAGACAGATACGCAGTATTTT
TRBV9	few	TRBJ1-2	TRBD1	CASSPWGDRGNGYTF	TGTGCCAGCAGCCCATGGGGGGACAGGGGCAATGGCTACACCTTC
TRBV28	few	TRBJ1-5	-	CASRWEQGNQPQHF	TGTGCCAGCAGGTGGGAACAGGGAAATCAGCCCCAGCATTTT
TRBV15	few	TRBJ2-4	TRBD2	CARSGTSGPLAKNIQYF	TGTGCCAGATCCGGGACTAGCGGACCCCTAGCCAAAAACATTCAGTACTTC
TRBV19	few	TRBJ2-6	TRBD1	CASSVQGTLSGANVLTF	TGTGCCAGTAGTGTACAGGGGACCTTATCTGGGGCCAACGTCCTGACTTTC
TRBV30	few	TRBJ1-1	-	CAWKILNTEAFF	TGTGCCTGGAAAATCTTGAACACTGAAGCTTTCTTT
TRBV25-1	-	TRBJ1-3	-	CASSAYQGISGNTIYF	TGTGCCAGCAGTGCGTATCAGGGGATTTCTGGAAACACCATATATTTT
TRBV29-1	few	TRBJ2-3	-	CSVAGRGTDTQYF	TGCAGCGTTGCGGGCAGGGGCACAGATACGCAGTATTTT
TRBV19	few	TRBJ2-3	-	CASSIGGFSGADTQYF	TGTGCCAGTAGTATCGGCGGCTTCTCGGGGGCAGATACGCAGTATTTT
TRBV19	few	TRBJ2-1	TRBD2	CASSGGSGRANREQFF	TGTGCCAGTAGTGGGGGGAGCGGGAGGGCCAATCGTGAGCAGTTCTTC
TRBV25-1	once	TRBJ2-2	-	CASSEGGWTGELFF	TGTGCCAGCAGTGAAGGCGGGTGGACCGGGGAGCTGTTTTTT
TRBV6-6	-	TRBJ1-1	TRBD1	CASRETGGTEAFF	TGTGCCAGCAGGGAAACAGGGGGGACTGAAGCTTTCTTT
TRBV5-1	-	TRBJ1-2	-	CASSSDGDYGYTF	TGCGCCAGCAGCTCAGACGGAGACTATGGCTACACCTTC
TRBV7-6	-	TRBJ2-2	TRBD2	CASSGRPQRELAGELFF	TGTGCCAGCAGCGGCCGCCCCCAGCGGGAGTTGGCCGGGGAGCTGTTTTTT
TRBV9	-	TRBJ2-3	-	CASSVPLGQTTDTQYF	TGTGCCAGCAGCGTCCCCCTAGGACAGACCACAGATACGCAGTATTTT
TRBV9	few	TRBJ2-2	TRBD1	CASSVGDSIPGELFF	TGTGCCAGCAGCGTAGGGGACAGTATCCCCGGGGAGCTGTTTTTT
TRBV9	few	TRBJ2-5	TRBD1	CASSITGTANQETQYF	TGTGCCAGCAGCATTACCGGGACAGCTAACCAAGAGACCCAGTACTTC
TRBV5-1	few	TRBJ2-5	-	CASSLVGQGGETQYF	TGCGCCAGCAGCTTGGTAGGACAGGGAGGGGAGACCCAGTACTTC
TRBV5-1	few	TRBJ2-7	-	CASSLQGKYEQYF	TGCGCCAGCAGCCTACAGGGTAAATACGAGCAGTACTTC
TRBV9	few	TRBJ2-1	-	CASSVAFSDSYNEQFF	TGTGCCAGCAGCGTAGCTTTCAGTGACTCCTACAATGAGCAGTTCTTC
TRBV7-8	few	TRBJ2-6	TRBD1	CASSFSRDRGTGANVLTF	TGTGCCAGCAGCTTTTCCCGGGACAGGGGAACTGGGGCCAACGTCCTGACTTTC
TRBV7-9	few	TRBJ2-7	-	CASSLGRLRQGISEQYF	TGTGCCAGCAGCTTAGGCCGCCTGCGGCAGGGGATCTCCGAGCAGTACTTC
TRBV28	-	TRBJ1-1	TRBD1	CASSLQVPGQIAAFF	TGTGCCAGCAGTTTACAAGTCCCGGGACAGATCGCGGCTTTCTTT
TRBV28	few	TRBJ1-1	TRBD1	CASSEDRDTEAFF	TGTGCCAGCAGTGAGGACAGGGACACTGAAGCTTTCTTT
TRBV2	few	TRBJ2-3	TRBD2	CASNIAGSTDTQYF	TGTGCCAGCAACATAGCGGGAAGCACAGATACGCAGTATTTT